This T cell receptor beta chain came from a study of cytomegalovirus exposure and HLA in healthy donors. Whole-study results and caveats: Listed as cytomegalovirus-associated were roughly 180 TCR beta chains.

Sequencing used immunoSEQ multiplex PCR; TCRdb keeps in-frame clones, though not all of them. The sample contains 110,000 to 150,000 clones, 91% of which appear only once. CDR1 and CDR2 (germline): MDHEN, SYDVKM. The CDR3 sequence is 16 residues long. V lost 7 bases, J lost 2 bases, and 7 bases stayed unmatched. With regard to this clone: Its specificity is unknown.

This TCR was sampled from a young man in good health and CMV-seronegative. The chain is built from TRBV28 and TRBJ2-1; TRBD2 agrees at 11 bases. The sequencing input was PBMCs. CDR3 protein: CASTPSGRLAYNEQFF. The CDR3 DNA sequence: TGTGCCAGCACCCCTAGCGGGAGGTTAGCCTACAATGAGCAGTTCTTC.